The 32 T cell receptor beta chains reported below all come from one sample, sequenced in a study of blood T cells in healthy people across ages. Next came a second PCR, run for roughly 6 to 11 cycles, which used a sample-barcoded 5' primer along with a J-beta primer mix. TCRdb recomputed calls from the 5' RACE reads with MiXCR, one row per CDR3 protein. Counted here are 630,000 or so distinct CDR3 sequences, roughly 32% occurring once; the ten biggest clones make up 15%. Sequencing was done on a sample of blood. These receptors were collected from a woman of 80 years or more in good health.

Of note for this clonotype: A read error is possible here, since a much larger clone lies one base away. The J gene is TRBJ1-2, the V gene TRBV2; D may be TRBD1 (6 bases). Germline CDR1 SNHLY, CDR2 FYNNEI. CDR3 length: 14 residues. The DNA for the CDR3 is TGTGCCGGCAGCGAATCCATATTACAGGGAACTTACACCTTC. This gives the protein CAGSESILQGTYTF.

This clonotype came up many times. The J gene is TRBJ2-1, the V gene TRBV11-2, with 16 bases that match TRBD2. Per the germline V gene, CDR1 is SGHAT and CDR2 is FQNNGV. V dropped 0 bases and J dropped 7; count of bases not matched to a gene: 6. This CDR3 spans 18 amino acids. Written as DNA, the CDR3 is TGTGCCAGCAGCTTAGACCCCCCGGGACTAGCGGGGGGGAATGAGCAGTTCTTC. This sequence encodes CASSLDPPGLAGGNEQFF.

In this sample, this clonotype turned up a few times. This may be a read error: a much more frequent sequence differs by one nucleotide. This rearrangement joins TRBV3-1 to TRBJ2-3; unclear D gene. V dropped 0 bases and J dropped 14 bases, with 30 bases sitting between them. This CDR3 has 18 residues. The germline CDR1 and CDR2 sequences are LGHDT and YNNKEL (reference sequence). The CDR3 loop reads CASSQDRSFARKGWNRYF. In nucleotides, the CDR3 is TGTGCCAGCAGCCAAGACCGGTCCTTCGCCAGAAAAGGATGGAATCGGTATTTT.

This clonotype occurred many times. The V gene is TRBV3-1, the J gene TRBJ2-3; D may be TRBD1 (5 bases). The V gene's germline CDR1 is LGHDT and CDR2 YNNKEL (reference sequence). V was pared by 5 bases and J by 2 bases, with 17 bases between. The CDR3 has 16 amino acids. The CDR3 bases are TGTGCCAGCAGCGTCCGACAGTTATCATACACAGATACGCAGTATTTT. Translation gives CASSVRQLSYTDTQYF.

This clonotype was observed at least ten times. The CDR3 bases are TGTGCCAGCAGCGTAGTATCCATGAACACTGAAGCTTTCTTT. Translated, it gives CASSVVSMNTEAFF. The chain joins TRBV9 to TRBJ1-1; D is unclear. The CDR3 runs 14 residues. Germline CDR1 SGDLS, CDR2 YYNGEE. V lost 0 bases, J lost 0 bases, and 6 bases lay in between.

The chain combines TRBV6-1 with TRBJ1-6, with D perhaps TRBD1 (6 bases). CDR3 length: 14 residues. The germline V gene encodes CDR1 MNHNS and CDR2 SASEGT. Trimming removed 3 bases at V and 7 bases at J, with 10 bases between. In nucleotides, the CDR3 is TGTGCCAGCAGTGACCGGGACACCAATTCACCCCTCCACTTT. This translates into CASSDRDTNSPLHF.

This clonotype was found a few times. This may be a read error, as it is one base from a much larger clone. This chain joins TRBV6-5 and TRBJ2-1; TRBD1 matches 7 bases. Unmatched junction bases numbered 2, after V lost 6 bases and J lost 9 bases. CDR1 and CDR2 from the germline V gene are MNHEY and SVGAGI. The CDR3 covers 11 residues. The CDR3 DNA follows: TGTGCCAGCAGGTCAGGGGGTGAGCAGTTCTTC. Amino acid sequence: CASRSGGEQFF.

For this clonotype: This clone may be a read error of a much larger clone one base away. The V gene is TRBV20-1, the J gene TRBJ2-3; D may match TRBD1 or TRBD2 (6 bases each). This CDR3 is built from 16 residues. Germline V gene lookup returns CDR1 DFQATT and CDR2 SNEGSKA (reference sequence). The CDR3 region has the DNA TGCGGTGCTCCAAGGGGGGAGTTGAGGAAAACAGATACGCAGTATTTT. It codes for CGAPRGELRKTDTQYF.

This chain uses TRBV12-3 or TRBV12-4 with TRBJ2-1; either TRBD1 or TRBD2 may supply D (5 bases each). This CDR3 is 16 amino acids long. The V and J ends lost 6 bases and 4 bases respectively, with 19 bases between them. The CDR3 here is CASRNHQGETYNEQFF. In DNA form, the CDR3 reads TGTGCCAGCAGGAACCACCAGGGAGAAACGTACAATGAGCAGTTCTTC.

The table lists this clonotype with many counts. In nucleotides, the CDR3 is TGTGCCAGCAGCCCTCCGGGACTAGTTGCAGATACGCAGTATTTT. Its translation is CASSPPGLVADTQYF. This sequence joins TRBV11-2 and TRBJ2-3, with TRBD2 matching 8 bases. V dropped 5 bases and J dropped 4; count of bases not matched to a gene: 8. This CDR3 is built from 15 residues. Germline assignment: CDR1 SGHAT and CDR2 FQNNGV.

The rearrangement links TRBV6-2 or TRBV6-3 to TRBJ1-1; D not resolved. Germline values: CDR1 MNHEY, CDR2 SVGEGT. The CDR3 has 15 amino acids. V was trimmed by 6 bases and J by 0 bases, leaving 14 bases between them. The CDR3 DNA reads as TGTGCCAGCAGCCTTAATCCTTTAGTGAACACTGAAGCTTTCTTT. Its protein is CASSLNPLVNTEAFF.

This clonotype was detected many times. The CDR3 DNA reads as TGTGCCAGCAGGGCCAGGACCTACGAGCAGTACTTC. This translates into CASRARTYEQYF. This sequence joins TRBV6-1 and TRBJ2-7; D is ambiguous. Germline V gene lookup returns CDR1 MNHNS and CDR2 SASEGT. The CDR3 totals 12 residues. Trimming stripped 6 bases from V and 2 bases from J, with 8 bases between.

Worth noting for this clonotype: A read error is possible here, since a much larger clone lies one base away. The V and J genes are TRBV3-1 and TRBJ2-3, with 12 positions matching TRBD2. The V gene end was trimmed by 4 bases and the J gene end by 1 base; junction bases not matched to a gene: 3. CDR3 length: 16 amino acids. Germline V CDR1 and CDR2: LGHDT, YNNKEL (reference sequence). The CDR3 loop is CASSRTSGERTDTQYF. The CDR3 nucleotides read TGTGCCAGCAGCCGGACTAGCGGGGAGCGCACAGATACGCAGTATTTT.

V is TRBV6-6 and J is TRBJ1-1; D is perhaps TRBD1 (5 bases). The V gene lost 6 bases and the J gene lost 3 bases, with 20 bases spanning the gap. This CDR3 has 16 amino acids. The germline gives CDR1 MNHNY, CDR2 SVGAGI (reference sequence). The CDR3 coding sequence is TGTGCCAGCAGCCCTCCCGTGGGACTGGCAGACACTGAAGCTTTCTTT. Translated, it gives CASSPPVGLADTEAFF.

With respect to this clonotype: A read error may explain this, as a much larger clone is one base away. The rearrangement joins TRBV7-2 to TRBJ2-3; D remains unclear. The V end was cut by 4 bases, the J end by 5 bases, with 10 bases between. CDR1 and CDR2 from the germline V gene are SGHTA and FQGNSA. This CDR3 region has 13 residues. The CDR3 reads CASSSHPRDTQYF. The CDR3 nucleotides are TGTGCCAGCAGCTCCCACCCCCGAGATACGCAGTATTTT.

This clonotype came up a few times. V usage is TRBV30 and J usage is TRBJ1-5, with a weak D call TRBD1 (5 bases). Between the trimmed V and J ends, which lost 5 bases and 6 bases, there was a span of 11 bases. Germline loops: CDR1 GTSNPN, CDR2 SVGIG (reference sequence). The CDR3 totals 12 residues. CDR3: CAWAAGSQPQHF. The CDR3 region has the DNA TGTGCCTGGGCGGCAGGGTCTCAGCCCCAGCATTTT.

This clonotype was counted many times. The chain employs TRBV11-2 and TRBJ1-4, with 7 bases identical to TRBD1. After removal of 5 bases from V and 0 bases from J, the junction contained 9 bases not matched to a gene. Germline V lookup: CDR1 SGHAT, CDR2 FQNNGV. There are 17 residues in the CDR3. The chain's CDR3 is CASSRGTVASTNEKLFF. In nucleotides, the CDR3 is TGTGCCAGCAGCCGCGGGACAGTCGCTTCAACTAATGAAAAACTGTTTTTT.

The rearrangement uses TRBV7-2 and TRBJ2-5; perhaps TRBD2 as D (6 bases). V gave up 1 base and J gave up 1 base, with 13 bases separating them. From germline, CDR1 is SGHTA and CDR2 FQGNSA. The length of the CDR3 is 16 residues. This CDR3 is CASSLVGAGSQETQYF. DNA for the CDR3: TGTGCCAGCAGCTTAGTCGGGGCGGGGTCCCAAGAGACCCAGTACTTC.

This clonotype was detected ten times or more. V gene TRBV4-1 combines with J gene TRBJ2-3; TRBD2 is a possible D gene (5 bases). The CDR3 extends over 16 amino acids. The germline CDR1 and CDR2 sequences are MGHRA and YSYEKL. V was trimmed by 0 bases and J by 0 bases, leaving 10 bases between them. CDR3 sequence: CASSQDWRVSTDTQYF. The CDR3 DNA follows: TGCGCCAGCAGCCAAGATTGGCGGGTGAGCACAGATACGCAGTATTTT.

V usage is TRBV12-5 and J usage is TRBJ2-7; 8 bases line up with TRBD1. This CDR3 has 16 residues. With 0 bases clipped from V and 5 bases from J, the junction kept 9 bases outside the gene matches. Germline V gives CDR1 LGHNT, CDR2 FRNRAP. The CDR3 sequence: CASGLVISGQVNEQYF. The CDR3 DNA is TGTGCTAGTGGTTTGGTAATCTCGGGACAGGTTAACGAGCAGTACTTC.

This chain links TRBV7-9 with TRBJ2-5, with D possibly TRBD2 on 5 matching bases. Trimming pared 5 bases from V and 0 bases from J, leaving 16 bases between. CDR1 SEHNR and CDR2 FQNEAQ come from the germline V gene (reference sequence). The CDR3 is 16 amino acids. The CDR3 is CASSLQRSAYQETQYF. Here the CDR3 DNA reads TGTGCCAGCAGCCTCCAGCGGTCAGCGTACCAAGAGACCCAGTACTTC.

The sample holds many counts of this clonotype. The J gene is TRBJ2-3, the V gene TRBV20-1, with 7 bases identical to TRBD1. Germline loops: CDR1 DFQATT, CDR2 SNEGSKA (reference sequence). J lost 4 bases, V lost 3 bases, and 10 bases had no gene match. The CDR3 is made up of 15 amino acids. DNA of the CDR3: TGCAGTGCTAGGGTTAACAGGGGCGCCCCAGATACGCAGTATTTT. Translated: CSARVNRGAPDTQYF.

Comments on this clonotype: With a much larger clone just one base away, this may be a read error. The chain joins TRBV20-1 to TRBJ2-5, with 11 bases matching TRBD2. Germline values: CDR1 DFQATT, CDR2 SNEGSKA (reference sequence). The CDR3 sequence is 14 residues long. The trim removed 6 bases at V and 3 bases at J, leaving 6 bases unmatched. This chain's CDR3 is CSAQPLAGEETQYF. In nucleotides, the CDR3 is TGCAGTGCACAGCCACTAGCGGGGGAAGAGACCCAGTACTTC.

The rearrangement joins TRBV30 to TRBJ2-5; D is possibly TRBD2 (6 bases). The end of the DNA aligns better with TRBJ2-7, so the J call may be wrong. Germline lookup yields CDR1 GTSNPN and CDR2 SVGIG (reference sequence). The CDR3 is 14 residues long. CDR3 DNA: TGTGCCTGGAGTGCAGGAGGGGATTTTTCCGAGCAGTACTTC. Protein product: CAWSAGGDFSEQYF.

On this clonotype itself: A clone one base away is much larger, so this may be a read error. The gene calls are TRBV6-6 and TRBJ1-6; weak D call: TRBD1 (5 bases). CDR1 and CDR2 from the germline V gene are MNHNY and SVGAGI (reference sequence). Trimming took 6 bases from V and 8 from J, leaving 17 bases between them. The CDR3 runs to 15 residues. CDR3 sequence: CASRRSRGTDSPLHF. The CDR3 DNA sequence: TGTGCCAGCAGGCGAAGTCGGGGGACTGATTCACCCCTCCACTTT.

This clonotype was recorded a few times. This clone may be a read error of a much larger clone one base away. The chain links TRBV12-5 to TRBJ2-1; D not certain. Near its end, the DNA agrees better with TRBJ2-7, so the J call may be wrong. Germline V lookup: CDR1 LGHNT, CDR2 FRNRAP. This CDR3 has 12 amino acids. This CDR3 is CASGLVGDEQYF. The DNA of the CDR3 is TGTGCTAGTGGTTTGGTTGGGGACGAGCAGTACTTC.

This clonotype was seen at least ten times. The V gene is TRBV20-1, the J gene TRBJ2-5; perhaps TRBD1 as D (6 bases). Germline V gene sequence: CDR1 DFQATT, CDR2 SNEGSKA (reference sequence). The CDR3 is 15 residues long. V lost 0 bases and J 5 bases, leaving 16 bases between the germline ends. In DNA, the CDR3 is TGCAGTGCTAGAGATATGGCAGGGGCATGGGAGACCCAGTACTTC. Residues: CSARDMAGAWETQYF.

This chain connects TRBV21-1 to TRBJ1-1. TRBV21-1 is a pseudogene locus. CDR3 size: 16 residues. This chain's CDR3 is CAGSPSPLYGNTEAFF. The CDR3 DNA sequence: TGTGCCGGCAGCCCAAGTCCCCTATACGGGAACACTGAAGCTTTCTTT.

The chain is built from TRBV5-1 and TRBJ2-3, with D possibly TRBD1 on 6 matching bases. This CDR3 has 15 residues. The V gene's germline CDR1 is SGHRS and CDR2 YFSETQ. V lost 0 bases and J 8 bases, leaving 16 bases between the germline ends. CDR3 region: CASSLDGQSTGTQYF. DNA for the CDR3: TGCGCCAGCAGCTTGGACGGACAGTCAACGGGTACGCAGTATTTT.

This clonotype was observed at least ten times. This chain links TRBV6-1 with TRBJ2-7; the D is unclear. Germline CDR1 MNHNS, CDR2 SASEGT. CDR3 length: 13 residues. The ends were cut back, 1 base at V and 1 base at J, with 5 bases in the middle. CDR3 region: CASSEGYSYEQYF. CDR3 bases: TGTGCCAGCAGTGAAGGCTATTCCTACGAGCAGTACTTC.

CDR3 nucleotide sequence: TGTGCCAGCAGCTTACGACGCGGGGATCCCTACGAGCAGTACTTC. Its protein product is CASSLRRGDPYEQYF. J is TRBJ2-7 and V is TRBV7-2, with TRBD2 as a possible D gene (6 bases). The CDR3 runs 15 residues. Germline lookup yields CDR1 SGHTA and CDR2 FQGNSA. The V gene lost 2 bases and the J gene lost 2 bases, with 13 bases spanning the gap.

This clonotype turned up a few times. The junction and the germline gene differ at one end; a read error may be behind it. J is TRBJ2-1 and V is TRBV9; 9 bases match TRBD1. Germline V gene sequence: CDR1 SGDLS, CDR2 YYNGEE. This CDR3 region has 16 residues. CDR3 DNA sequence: TGTACCAGCAATTCTGGACAGGGGCTTCCCTCGGATGAGCAGTTCTTC. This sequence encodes CTSNSGQGLPSDEQFF.